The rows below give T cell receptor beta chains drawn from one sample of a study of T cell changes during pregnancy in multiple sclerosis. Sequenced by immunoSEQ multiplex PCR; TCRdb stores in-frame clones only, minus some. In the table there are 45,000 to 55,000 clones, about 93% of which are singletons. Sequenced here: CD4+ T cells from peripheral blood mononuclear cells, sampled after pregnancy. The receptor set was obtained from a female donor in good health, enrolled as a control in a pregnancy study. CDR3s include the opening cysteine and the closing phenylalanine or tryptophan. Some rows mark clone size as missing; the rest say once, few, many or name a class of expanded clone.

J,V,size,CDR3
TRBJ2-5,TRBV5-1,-,CASSPQGMQETQYF
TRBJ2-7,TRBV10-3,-,CAIRPSSGILYEQYF
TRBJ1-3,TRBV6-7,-,CASREKRTGSSGNTIYF
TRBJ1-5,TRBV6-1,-,CASSAPLREINQPQHF
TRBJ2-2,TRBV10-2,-,CASSPRTPGGELFF
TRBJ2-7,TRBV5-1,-,CASSLAGQGALYEQYF
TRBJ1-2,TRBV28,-,CASSLQGSMYGYTF
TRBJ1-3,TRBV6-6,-,CASTMNPYSGNTIYF
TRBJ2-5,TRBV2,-,CASNRLAGKETQYF
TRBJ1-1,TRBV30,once,CAWSVSVGQGSSEAFF
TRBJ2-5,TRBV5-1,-,CASSLALAGNQETQYF
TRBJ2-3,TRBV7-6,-,CASSLAGAASTDTQYF
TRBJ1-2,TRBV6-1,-,CASSVSGTNYGYTF
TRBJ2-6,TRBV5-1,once,CASSLDGQGAANVLTF
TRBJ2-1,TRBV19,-,CASSSFLGGDEQFF
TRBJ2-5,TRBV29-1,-,CSVAGGAGGWQETQYF
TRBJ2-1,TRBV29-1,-,CSVASGRGNEQFF
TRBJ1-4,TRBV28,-,CASSSATAAINEKLFF
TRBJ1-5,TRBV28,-,CASHNWPQHF
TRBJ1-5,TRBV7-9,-,CASSWEGFSNQPQHF
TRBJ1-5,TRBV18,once,CASSPPGGNQPQHF
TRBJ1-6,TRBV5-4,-,CASSLGQINNSPLHF
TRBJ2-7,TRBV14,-,CASSQFPGQGAYEQYF
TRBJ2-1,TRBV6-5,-,CASSYEGGLAPNQQFF
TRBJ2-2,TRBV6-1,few,CATPGQNTGELFF
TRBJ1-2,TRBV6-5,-,CASSYVQGQGYTF
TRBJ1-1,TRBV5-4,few,CASSWFEVPAEAFF